This T cell receptor (beta chain) was documented in a study of beta chain features in type 1 diabetes. The CDR3 covers 15 residues. V shed 2 bases and J 9 bases; nucleotides not matched to a gene: 3. Germline lookup yields CDR1 MNHEY and CDR2 SVGAGI. Expressed TCRB transcripts were sequenced because the isolated RNA had all been reverse transcribed beforehand. Profiling relied on immunoSEQ multiplex PCR, and the TCRdb table lists in-frame clones only, not all of them. The sample has more than 150,000 clones, roughly an eighth seen once. This clone has a handful of counts. Based on CD45RO/CCR7/CD25/CD127/CD95/CD27, CD4+ regulatory, stem cell-like memory, naive and central memory cells were sorted.

The TCR sequence derives from a woman aged 18 to 35 in good health. Sequencing was carried out using central memory CD4+ T cells from blood. V gene TRBV6-5 combines with J gene TRBJ2-1; TRBD2 matches at 14 bases. The CDR3 nucleotides read TGTGCCAGCAGTTACGGGACTAGCGGGAGAAGTGAGCAGTTCTTC. Encoded protein: CASSYGTSGRSEQFF.